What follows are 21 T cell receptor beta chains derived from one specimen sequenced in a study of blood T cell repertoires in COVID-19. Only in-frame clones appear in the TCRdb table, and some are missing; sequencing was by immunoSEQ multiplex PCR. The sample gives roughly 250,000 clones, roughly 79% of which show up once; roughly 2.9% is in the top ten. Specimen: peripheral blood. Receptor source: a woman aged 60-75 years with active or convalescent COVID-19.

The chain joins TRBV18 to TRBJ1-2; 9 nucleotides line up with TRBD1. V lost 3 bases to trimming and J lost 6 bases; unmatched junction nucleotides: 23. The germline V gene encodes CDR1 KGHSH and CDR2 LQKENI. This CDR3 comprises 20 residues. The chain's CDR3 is CASSPTSALSGTGQKNGYTF. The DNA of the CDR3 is TGTGCCAGCTCACCCACATCAGCCCTTTCCGGGACAGGGCAAAAGAATGGCTACACCTTC.

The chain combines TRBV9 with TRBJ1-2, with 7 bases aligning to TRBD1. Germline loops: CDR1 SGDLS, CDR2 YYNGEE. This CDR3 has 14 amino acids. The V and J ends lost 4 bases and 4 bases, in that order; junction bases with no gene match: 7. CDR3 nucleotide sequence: TGTGCCAGCAGCTTATCGGGACAGACCTATGGCTACACCTTC. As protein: CASSLSGQTYGYTF.

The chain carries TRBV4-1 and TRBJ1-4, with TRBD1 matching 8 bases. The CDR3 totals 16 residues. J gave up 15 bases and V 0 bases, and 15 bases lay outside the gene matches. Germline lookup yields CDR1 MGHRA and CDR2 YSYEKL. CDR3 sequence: CASSQDTDREKGLVFF. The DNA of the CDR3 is TGCGCCAGCAGCCAAGACACGGACAGGGAAAAAGGGTTGGTGTTTTTT.

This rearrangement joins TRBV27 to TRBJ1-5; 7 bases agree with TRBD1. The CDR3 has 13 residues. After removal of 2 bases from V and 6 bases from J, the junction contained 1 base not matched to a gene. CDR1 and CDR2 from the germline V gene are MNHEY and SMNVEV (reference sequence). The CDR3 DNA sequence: TGTGCCAGCAGTTTACCAGGGGGTCAGCCCCAGCATTTT. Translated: CASSLPGGQPQHF.

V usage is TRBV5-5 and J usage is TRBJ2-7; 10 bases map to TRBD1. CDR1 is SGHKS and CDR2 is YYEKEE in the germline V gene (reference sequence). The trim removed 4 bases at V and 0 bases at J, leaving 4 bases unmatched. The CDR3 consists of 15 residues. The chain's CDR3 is CASSDRDRGSYEQYF. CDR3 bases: TGTGCCAGCAGCGACCGGGACAGGGGCTCCTACGAGCAGTACTTC.

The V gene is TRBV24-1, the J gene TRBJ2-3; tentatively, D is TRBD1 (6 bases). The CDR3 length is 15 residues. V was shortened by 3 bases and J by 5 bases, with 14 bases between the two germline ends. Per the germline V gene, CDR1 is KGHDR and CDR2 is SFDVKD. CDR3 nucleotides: TGTGCCACCAGTGATCAGAGAGGGACAAGAGATACGCAGTATTTT. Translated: CATSDQRGTRDTQYF.

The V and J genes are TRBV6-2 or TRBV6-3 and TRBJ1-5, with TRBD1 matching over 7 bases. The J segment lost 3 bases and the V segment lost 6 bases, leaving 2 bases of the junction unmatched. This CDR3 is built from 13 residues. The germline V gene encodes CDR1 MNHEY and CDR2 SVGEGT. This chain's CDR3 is CASSRGNNQPQHF. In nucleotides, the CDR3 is TGTGCCAGCAGCAGGGGGAACAATCAGCCCCAGCATTTT.

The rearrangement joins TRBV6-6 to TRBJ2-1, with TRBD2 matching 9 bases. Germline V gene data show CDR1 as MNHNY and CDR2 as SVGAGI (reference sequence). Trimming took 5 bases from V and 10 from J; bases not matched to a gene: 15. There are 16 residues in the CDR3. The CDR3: CASSIAGTSPGGEQFF. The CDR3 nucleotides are TGTGCCAGCAGTATAGCCGGGACTAGCCCGGGGGGAGAGCAGTTCTTC.

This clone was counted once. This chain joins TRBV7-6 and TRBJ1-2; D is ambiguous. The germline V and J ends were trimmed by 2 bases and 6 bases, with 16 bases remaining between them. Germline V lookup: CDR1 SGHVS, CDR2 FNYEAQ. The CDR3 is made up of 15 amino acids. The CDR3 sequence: CASSLSAGFMDGYTF. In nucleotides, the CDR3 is TGTGCCAGCAGCTTATCAGCAGGTTTTATGGATGGCTACACCTTC. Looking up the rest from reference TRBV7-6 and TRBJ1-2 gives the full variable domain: GAGVSQSPRYKVTKRGQDVALRCDPISGHVSLYWYRQALGQGPEFLTYFNYEAQQDKSGLPNDRFSAERPEGSISTLTIQRTEQRDSAMYRCASSLSAGFMDGYTFGSGTRLTVV.

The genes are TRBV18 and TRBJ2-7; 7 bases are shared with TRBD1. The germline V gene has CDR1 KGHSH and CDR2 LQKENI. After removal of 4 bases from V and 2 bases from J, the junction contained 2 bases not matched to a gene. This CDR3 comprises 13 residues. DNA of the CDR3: TGTGCCAGCTCACAAGGGACAGCCTACGAGCAGTACTTC. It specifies CASSQGTAYEQYF.

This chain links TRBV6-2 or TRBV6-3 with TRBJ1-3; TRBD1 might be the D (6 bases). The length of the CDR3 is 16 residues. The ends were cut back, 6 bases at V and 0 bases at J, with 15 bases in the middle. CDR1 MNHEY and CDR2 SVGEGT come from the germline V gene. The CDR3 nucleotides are TGTGCCAGCAGCTCCCTGGACAGTCGCTCTGGAAACACCATATATTTT. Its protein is CASSSLDSRSGNTIYF.

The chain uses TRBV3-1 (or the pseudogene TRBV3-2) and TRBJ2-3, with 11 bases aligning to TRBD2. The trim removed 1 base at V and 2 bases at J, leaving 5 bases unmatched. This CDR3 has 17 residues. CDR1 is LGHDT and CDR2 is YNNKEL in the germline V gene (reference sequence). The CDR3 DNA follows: TGTGCCAGCAGCCAAGGTACTAGCGGGGGCCTCACAGATACGCAGTATTTT. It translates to CASSQGTSGGLTDTQYF.

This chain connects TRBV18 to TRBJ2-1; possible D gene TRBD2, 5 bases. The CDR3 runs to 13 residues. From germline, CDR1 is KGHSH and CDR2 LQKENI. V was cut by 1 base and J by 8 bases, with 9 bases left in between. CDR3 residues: CASSPRLADEQFF. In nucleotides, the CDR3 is TGTGCCAGCTCACCACGGCTAGCTGATGAGCAGTTCTTC.

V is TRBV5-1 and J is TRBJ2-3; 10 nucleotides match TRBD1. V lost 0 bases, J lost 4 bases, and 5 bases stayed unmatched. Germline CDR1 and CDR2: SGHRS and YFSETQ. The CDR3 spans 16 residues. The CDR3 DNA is TGCGCCAGCAGCTTGGTTCGGACAGGGGGACCAGATACGCAGTATTTT. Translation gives CASSLVRTGGPDTQYF.

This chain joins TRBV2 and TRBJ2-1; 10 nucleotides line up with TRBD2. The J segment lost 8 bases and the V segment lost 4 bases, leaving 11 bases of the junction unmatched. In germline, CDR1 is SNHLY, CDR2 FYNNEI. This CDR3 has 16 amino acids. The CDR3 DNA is TGTGCCAGCAGTGTTCCGCTAGCGGGGGAGTTCGATGAGCAGTTCTTC. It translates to CASSVPLAGEFDEQFF.

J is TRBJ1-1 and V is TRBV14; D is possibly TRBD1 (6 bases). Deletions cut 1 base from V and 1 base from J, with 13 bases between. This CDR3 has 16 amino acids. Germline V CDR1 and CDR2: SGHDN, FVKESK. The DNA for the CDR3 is TGTGCCAGCAGCCAAGGGGGGGGGCGGAAGAACACTGAAGCTTTCTTT. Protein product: CASSQGGGRKNTEAFF. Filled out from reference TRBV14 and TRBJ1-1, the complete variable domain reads EAGVTQFPSHSVIEKGQTVTLRCDPISGHDNLYWYRRVMGKEIKFLLHFVKESKQDESGMPNNRFLAERTGGTYSTLKVQPAELEDSGVYFCASSQGGGRKNTEAFFGQGTRLTVV.

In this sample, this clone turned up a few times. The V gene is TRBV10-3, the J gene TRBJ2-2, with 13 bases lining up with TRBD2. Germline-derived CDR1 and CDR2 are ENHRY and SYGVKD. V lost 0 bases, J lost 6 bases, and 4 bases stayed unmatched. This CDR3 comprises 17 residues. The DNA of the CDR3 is TGTGCCATCAGTGAGTCGGGACTAGCGGGGAATGCCGGGGAGCTGTTTTTT. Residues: CAISESGLAGNAGELFF.

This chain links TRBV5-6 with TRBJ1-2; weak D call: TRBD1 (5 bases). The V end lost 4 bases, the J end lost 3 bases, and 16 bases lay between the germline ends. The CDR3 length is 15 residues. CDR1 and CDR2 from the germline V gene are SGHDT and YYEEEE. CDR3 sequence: CASSHYQGSHYGYTF. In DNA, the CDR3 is TGTGCCAGCAGCCATTATCAGGGTTCTCACTATGGCTACACCTTC.

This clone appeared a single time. CDR3 protein: CASSYSGGPGELFF. The CDR3 coding sequence is TGTGCCAGCAGTTACTCGGGGGGGCCCGGGGAGCTGTTTTTT. The genes are TRBV6-6 and TRBJ2-2; D might be TRBD2 (7 bases). V was clipped by 0 bases and J by 6 bases, with 8 bases between them. The germline CDR1 and CDR2 sequences are MNHNY and SVGAGI (reference sequence). The CDR3 loop spans 14 amino acids.

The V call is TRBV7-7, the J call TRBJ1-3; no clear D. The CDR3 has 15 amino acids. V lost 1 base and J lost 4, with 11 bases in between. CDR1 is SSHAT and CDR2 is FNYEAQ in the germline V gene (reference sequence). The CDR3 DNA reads TGTGCCAGCAGCTTAGGGTCCCAGGCGGGAAACACCATATATTTT. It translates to CASSLGSQAGNTIYF.

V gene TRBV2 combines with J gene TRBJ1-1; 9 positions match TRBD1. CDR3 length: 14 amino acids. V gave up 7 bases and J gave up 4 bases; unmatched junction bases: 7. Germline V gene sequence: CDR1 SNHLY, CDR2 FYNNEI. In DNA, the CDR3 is TGTGCCAGCAACCGGGACAGGGATAGCACTGAAGCTTTCTTT. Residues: CASNRDRDSTEAFF.